This TCR beta chain is drawn from a study of shared clonotypes between healthy human individuals. Study summary: There were three CD4 naive, three CD4 memory, two CD8 naive and one CD8 memory plates per donor. Study findings and constraints: Represented genetic and exposure-history diversity was restricted by having few donors. Naive subsets typically showed greater estimated richness than memory subsets.

When replicate PCRs were run on sorted subsets, they used roughly 0.2 ug DNA, some 30,000 T cell genomes. Produced via immunoSEQ multiplex PCR; TCRdb's table is partial and in-frame only. The sample records about 2 million clones, around 96% being singletons. The V and J ends lost 0 bases and 3 bases respectively, with 6 bases between them. Germline CDR1 and CDR2: SGHRS and YFSETQ. This CDR3 region has 13 residues. CD45RO-negative, CCR7-positively selected cells formed the naive CD8 fraction, excluding terminally differentiated effector memory CD45RA+ cells. Note on this clone: Its antigen is unknown. Other DNA sequences in this sample translate to the same CDR3.

The clonotype was recovered from a man aged 18 to 29 in good health. Sequencing was carried out using naive CD8+ T cells sorted from blood. The chain has TRBV5-1 and TRBJ1-2; no reliable D call. CDR3 in amino acids: CASSLESDYGYTF. CDR3 sequence (DNA): TGCGCCAGCAGCTTGGAGTCAGACTATGGCTACACCTTC.